The next 5 T cell receptor beta chains were all read from a single sample in a study of cytomegalovirus exposure and HLA in healthy donors. A multiplex PCR was run with 60 Vbeta primers and 13 Jbeta primers. Repertoires were generated with immunoSEQ multiplex PCR, while TCRdb's copy carries only in-frame clones and drops some. The sample table includes under 50,000 clones. The specimen was PBMCs. The receptors were sampled from a male donor in good health and CMV-seronegative.

The V and J genes are TRBV13 and TRBJ2-7; 12 bases are a match to TRBD1. Trimming at V came to 6 bases and at J to 4 bases, leaving 7 bases not matched to a gene. The CDR3 totals 15 residues. Germline V gives CDR1 PRHDT, CDR2 FYEKMQ (reference sequence). The CDR3 coding sequence is TGTGCCAGCAGTAGGGGACAGGGGGCAACGTACGAGCAGTACTTC. Its protein is CASSRGQGATYEQYF.

V and J are TRBV2 and TRBJ2-2; TRBD2 agrees at 9 bases. V shed 6 bases and J 4 bases; nucleotides not matched to a gene: 9. The V gene's germline CDR1 is SNHLY and CDR2 FYNNEI. The CDR3 contains 16 residues. CDR3 sequence (DNA): TGTGCCAGCAGACTAATTAGCGGGGGCGTCACCGGGGAGCTGTTTTTT. Its translation is CASRLISGGVTGELFF. Combining the CDR3 with reference TRBV2 and TRBJ2-2 gives the whole variable domain EPEVTQTPSHQVTQMGQEVILRCVPISNHLYFYWYRQILGQKVEFLVSFYNNEISEKSEIFDDQFSVERPDGSNFTLKIRSTKLEDSAMYFCASRLISGGVTGELFFGEGSRLTVL.

This chain links TRBV2 with TRBJ1-4, with unresolved D. CDR1 and CDR2 (germline): SNHLY, FYNNEI. Trimming took off 4 bases at V and 1 base at J, with 13 bases between the two ends. This CDR3 has 16 residues. The CDR3 nucleotides are TGTGCCAGCAGTGCAATACTATGGGTAACTAATGAAAAACTGTTTTTT. Protein sequence: CASSAILWVTNEKLFF.

CDR3 coding DNA: TGTGCCAGCAGTGAAGTAGCAGGGTTCAATCAGCCCCAGCATTTT. It translates to CASSEVAGFNQPQHF. This chain links TRBV6-1 with TRBJ1-5; perhaps TRBD1 as D (5 bases). V lost 1 base, J lost 3 bases, and 10 bases lay in between. Germline V gives CDR1 MNHNS, CDR2 SASEGT. This CDR3 region has 15 residues.

V and J are TRBV4-3 and TRBJ1-5; the match to TRBD1 covers 9 bases. The trim removed 0 bases at V and 2 bases at J, leaving 5 bases unmatched. The CDR3 totals 17 residues. Germline lookup yields CDR1 LGHNA and CDR2 YSLEER. Here the CDR3 reads CASSQDWGQGGNQPQHF. The CDR3 nucleotides are TGCGCCAGCAGCCAAGATTGGGGACAGGGAGGCAATCAGCCCCAGCATTTT.